The 27 T cell receptor beta chains given below trace back to one sample, sequenced in a study of response to subunit inactivated influenza vaccine. One entry per CDR3 protein results from TCRdb running MiXCR on the RT-PCR reads. Of 500,000 to 550,000 distinct CDR3 sequences listed, approximately 22% are singletons. These data also featured in a second study, about T cells expressing NK-cell markers. This second study says: TCR beta cDNA was made by 5'RACE template switching with UMIs.

Sequenced material: CD4+ T cells sorted from PBMCs, taken about 12 days after vaccination. The source is a man aged 45-60 years who received an inactivated influenza vaccine.

This clonotype occurred a few times. The rearrangement uses TRBV11-2 and TRBJ2-5, with 12 bases that match TRBD2. The trim removed 4 bases at V and 3 bases at J, leaving 12 bases unmatched. Germline loops: CDR1 SGHAT, CDR2 FQNNGV. CDR3 size: 18 residues. For the CDR3, the DNA is TGTGCCAGCAGCTACCATGGAAGGACTAGCGGGACCAAAGAGACCCAGTACTTC. It yields the protein CASSYHGRTSGTKETQYF.

In regard to this clonotype: This may come from a read error, since a much larger clone is one base off. The chain is built from TRBV5-8 and TRBJ2-7, with D unclear. Trimming pared 5 bases from V and 4 bases from J, leaving 4 bases between. Germline V CDR1 and CDR2: SGHTS, YDEGEE. The CDR3 is made up of 10 amino acids. As DNA, the CDR3 is TGTGCCAGCAGGGAATACGAGCAGTACTTC. It encodes CASREYEQYF.

The J gene is TRBJ2-1, the V gene TRBV20-1; possibly TRBD2 for D (6 bases). Trimming cost V 2 bases and J 9 bases, with 14 bases left between them. The CDR3 contains 13 residues. Germline V gene data show CDR1 as DFQATT and CDR2 as SNEGSKA (reference sequence). The CDR3: CSARRTGSSEQFF. The DNA for the CDR3 is TGCAGTGCTAGACGGACCGGGAGTTCTGAGCAGTTCTTC.

This clonotype has more than one count but fewer than ten. The chain links TRBV7-9 to TRBJ2-1, with TRBD2 matching over 10 bases. The V gene's germline CDR1 is SEHNR and CDR2 FQNEAQ (reference sequence). V lost 4 bases, J lost 8 bases, and 8 bases stayed unmatched. The CDR3 sequence is 15 residues long. CDR3 in amino acids: CASSSPLAGEDEQFF. As DNA, the CDR3 is TGTGCCAGCAGCTCGCCCCTAGCGGGAGAGGATGAGCAGTTCTTC.

In regard to this clonotype: One end of the junction varies from germline; a read error may be responsible. This chain uses TRBV12-3 or TRBV12-4 with TRBJ2-4, with 7 bases lining up with TRBD2. This CDR3 is built from 14 residues. The CDR3 here is CASSIAGAKNIQYF. In DNA form, the CDR3 reads TGTGCCAGCAGTATAGCGGGAGCCAAAAACATTCAGTACTTC.

This clonotype was counted many times. The chain employs TRBV28 and TRBJ2-1; the match to TRBD1 covers 9 bases. Looked up from germline, CDR1 is MDHEN and CDR2 is SYDVKM. Unmatched junction bases numbered 8, after V lost 5 bases and J lost 6 bases. The CDR3 length is 15 residues. CDR3 DNA sequence: TGTGCCAGCAGTAATCCGGGACAGGGCGGCAATGAGCAGTTCTTC. As protein: CASSNPGQGGNEQFF.

In its sample, this clonotype was seen a few times. The chain links TRBV7-8 to TRBJ2-5; D call uncertain. The CDR3 is made up of 13 amino acids. With 2 bases removed from V and 5 bases from J, the gap between germline ends came to 9 bases. Germline lookup yields CDR1 SGHVS and CDR2 FQNEAQ. CDR3: CASSLYDRETQYF. The CDR3 region has the DNA TGTGCCAGCAGCTTATACGATAGGGAGACCCAGTACTTC.

The rearrangement uses TRBV4-2 and TRBJ2-1; the D is unclear. CDR3 length equals 12 residues. The germline V and J ends were trimmed by 2 bases and 5 bases, with 4 bases remaining between them. CDR1 is LGHNA, CDR2 YNFKEQ, per germline. The CDR3 region has the DNA TGTGCCAGCAGCCAACAGAACAATGAGCAGTTCTTC. Encoded protein: CASSQQNNEQFF.

This chain connects TRBV15 to TRBJ1-5; no firm D call. CDR1 is LNHNV and CDR2 is YYDKDF in the germline V gene (reference sequence). CDR3 length equals 15 residues. V shed 0 bases and J shed 0 bases, with 6 bases lying between them. Here the CDR3 reads CATSREKDSNQPQHF. CDR3 in DNA: TGTGCCACCAGCAGAGAAAAAGATAGCAATCAGCCCCAGCATTTT.

The chain uses TRBV4-1 and TRBJ2-7; no reliable D call. There are 15 residues in the CDR3. Germline CDR1 and CDR2: MGHRA and YSYEKL. Trimming shortened V by 0 bases and J by 1 base, and 10 bases separated the two germline ends. In DNA, the CDR3 is TGCGCCAGCAGCCAAGATGGGCTGGGGTCCTACGAGCAGTACTTC. Its protein is CASSQDGLGSYEQYF.

V is TRBV5-8 and J is TRBJ2-1; 8 bases are shared with TRBD1. V lost 3 bases, J lost 0 bases, and 8 bases stayed unmatched. The CDR3 length is 17 residues. Germline loops: CDR1 SGHTS, CDR2 YDEGEE. The CDR3 region is CASSSGQERSSYNEQFF. CDR3 coding DNA: TGTGCCAGCAGCTCGGGACAGGAACGGAGCTCCTACAATGAGCAGTTCTTC. The full variable domain, completed using reference TRBV5-8 and TRBJ2-1, is EAGVTQSPTHLIKTRGQQATLRCSPISGHTSVYWYQQALGLGLQFLLWYDEGEERNRGNFPPRFSGRQFPNYSSELNVNALELEDSALYLCASSSGQERSSYNEQFFGPGTRLTVL.

The V gene is TRBV6-2 or TRBV6-3, the J gene TRBJ1-1; D perhaps matches TRBD1 (5 bases). The germline CDR1 and CDR2 sequences are MNHEY and SVGEGT. The germline V and J ends were trimmed by 2 bases and 5 bases, with 15 bases remaining between them. The length of the CDR3 is 15 residues. CDR3 DNA sequence: TGTGCCAGCAGTTACACCAGGGCGAGGGCAACTGAAGCTTTCTTT. Residues: CASSYTRARATEAFF.

This clonotype was found a few times. The gene calls are TRBV6-2 or TRBV6-3 and TRBJ2-7; D remains ambiguous. The ends were cut back, 5 bases at V and 6 bases at J, with 8 bases in the middle. The CDR3 is 11 residues long. Germline loops: CDR1 MNHEY, CDR2 SVGEGT. CDR3 nucleotides: TGTGCCAGCAGTCCCGGGTTCGAGCAGTACTTC. Its translation: CASSPGFEQYF.

The V and J genes are TRBV20-1 and TRBJ1-5; D is perhaps TRBD1 (5 bases). Germline values: CDR1 DFQATT, CDR2 SNEGSKA (reference sequence). V shed 3 bases and J shed 6 bases, with 18 bases lying between them. This CDR3 spans 15 amino acids. The CDR3 reads CSASGGLQLGQPQHF. In DNA form, the CDR3 reads TGCAGTGCTAGTGGGGGACTCCAATTGGGTCAGCCCCAGCATTTT.

The chain carries TRBV29-1 and TRBJ1-2; D possibly corresponds to TRBD1 (5 bases). This CDR3 has 12 amino acids. CDR1 and CDR2 from the germline V gene are SQVTM and ANQGSEA. Between the trimmed V and J ends, which lost 5 bases and 4 bases, there was a span of 11 bases. CDR3 in DNA: TGCAGCGTTTATCGACAGACCTATGGCTACACCTTC. Encoded protein: CSVYRQTYGYTF.

This clonotype was counted only a few times. The V and J genes are TRBV14 and TRBJ2-3; D possibly corresponds to TRBD2 (5 bases). Trimming pared 4 bases from V and 2 bases from J, leaving 13 bases between. Germline CDR1 reads SGHDN; CDR2 reads FVKESK. This CDR3 is 15 amino acids long. The CDR3 loop is CASSRGSGPTDTQYF. Written as DNA, the CDR3 is TGTGCCAGCAGCCGAGGCAGCGGACCCACAGATACGCAGTATTTT.

This clonotype was picked up a small number of times. This CDR3 is CASSQDTSGTGWAFF. DNA for the CDR3: TGTGCCAGCAGCCAAGATACATCGGGTACGGGGTGGGCTTTCTTT. This sequence joins TRBV3-1 and TRBJ1-1; D not certain. The CDR3 extends over 15 amino acids. Germline V gene lookup returns CDR1 LGHDT and CDR2 YNNKEL (reference sequence). V was trimmed by 0 bases and J by 11 bases, leaving 19 bases between them.

The CDR3 sequence is CASSLDWKGVNTEAFF. DNA of the CDR3: TGTGCCAGCAGCTTGGATTGGAAGGGGGTGAACACTGAAGCTTTCTTT. The genes are TRBV5-6 and TRBJ1-1; tentative D call: TRBD1 (6 bases). V lost 0 bases and J 0 bases, leaving 12 bases between the germline ends. Germline loops: CDR1 SGHDT, CDR2 YYEEEE. The CDR3 runs 16 residues.

The CDR3 region has the DNA TGTGCCAGCAGCCAAGGGCGGGGGGCTAACAATGAGCAGTTCTTC. Encoded protein: CASSQGRGANNEQFF. The genes are TRBV3-1 and TRBJ2-1; TRBD2 matches at 8 bases. Trimming took 1 base from V and 5 from J; bases not matched to a gene: 4. CDR3 length equals 15 residues. The germline gives CDR1 LGHDT, CDR2 YNNKEL (reference sequence).

In this sample, this clonotype turned up a few times. The chain links TRBV19 to TRBJ2-2; D is unclear. The CDR3 is made up of 14 amino acids. Germline V lookup: CDR1 LNHDA, CDR2 SQIVND (reference sequence). Trimming pared 3 bases from V and 0 bases from J, leaving 5 bases between. The CDR3 DNA sequence: TGTGCCAGTAGTATGTACACGAACACCGGGGAGCTGTTTTTT. This sequence encodes CASSMYTNTGELFF.

This rearrangement joins TRBV20-1 to TRBJ1-2; TRBD1 is a possible D gene (6 bases). V lost 2 bases and J lost 2, with 12 bases in between. Germline V gene sequence: CDR1 DFQATT, CDR2 SNEGSKA (reference sequence). The CDR3 is made up of 14 amino acids. The CDR3 DNA follows: TGCAGTGCTAGACACTCAGGGGCCAACTATGGCTACACCTTC. Protein product: CSARHSGANYGYTF.

This sequence joins TRBV5-1 and TRBJ1-1; D gene ambiguous. Between the trimmed V and J ends, which lost 3 bases and 0 bases, there was a span of 15 bases. Per the germline V gene, CDR1 is SGHRS and CDR2 is YFSETQ. The CDR3 consists of 16 residues. CDR3 residues: CASSYAPGGVNTEAFF. The DNA of the CDR3 is TGCGCCAGCAGCTACGCACCAGGCGGGGTGAACACTGAAGCTTTCTTT.

This clonotype was observed a few times. CDR3 nucleotide sequence: TGTGCCAGCCAGGTGGCAGGGTACAATGAGCAGTTCTTC. Its translation: CASQVAGYNEQFF. The chain joins TRBV2 to TRBJ2-1; TRBD1 is a possible D gene (5 bases). Germline values: CDR1 SNHLY, CDR2 FYNNEI. V lost 8 bases and J lost 4, with 12 bases in between. CDR3 length: 13 amino acids.

A few counts support this clonotype. The chain recombines TRBV11-2 with TRBJ1-3; maybe TRBD1 (6 bases). The CDR3 is made up of 20 amino acids. Germline V gene lookup returns CDR1 SGHAT and CDR2 FQNNGV. Trimming took 2 bases from V and 0 from J, leaving 23 bases between them. CDR3 region: CASSLNFFELGTTSGNTIYF. DNA for the CDR3: TGTGCCAGCAGCTTAAATTTTTTCGAGTTAGGGACAACCTCTGGAAACACCATATATTTT. Based on the CDR3 plus reference TRBV11-2 and TRBJ1-3, the full variable domain is EAGVAQSPRYKIIEKRQSVAFWCNPISGHATLYWYQQILGQGPKLLIQFQNNGVVDDSQLPKDRFSAERLKGVDSTLKIQPAKLEDSAVYLCASSLNFFELGTTSGNTIYFGEGSWLTVV.

The V and J genes are TRBV3-1 and TRBJ1-6; D remains ambiguous. The CDR3 loop spans 13 amino acids. The ends were cut back, 0 bases at V and 14 bases at J, with 11 bases in the middle. Germline loops: CDR1 LGHDT, CDR2 YNNKEL (reference sequence). The CDR3 DNA follows: TGTGCCAGCAGCCAAGAATGGGTCGGAACCCTCCACTTT. Its translation: CASSQEWVGTLHF.

The sample holds a few counts of this clonotype. This chain joins TRBV4-2 and TRBJ1-5; D is unresolved. The V end was cut by 4 bases, the J end by 3 bases, with 10 bases between. The CDR3 totals 14 residues. Germline values: CDR1 LGHNA, CDR2 YNFKEQ. The CDR3 nucleotides are TGTGCCAGCAGCCCTCCTAACGTCAATCAGCCCCAGCATTTT. This encodes CASSPPNVNQPQHF.

This clonotype was counted a few times. This rearrangement joins TRBV28 to TRBJ2-3; tentatively, D is TRBD1 (6 bases). Germline-derived CDR1 and CDR2 are MDHEN and SYDVKM. This CDR3 is 16 amino acids long. V was trimmed by 3 bases and J by 1 base, leaving 14 bases between them. The CDR3, as DNA: TGTGCCAGCAGTTTTTTCGGGACACCTCGCACAGATACGCAGTATTTT. Amino acids: CASSFFGTPRTDTQYF.